Below are 14 T cell receptor beta chains sequenced from a single sample in a study of T cells in Graves' hyperthyroidism and ophthalmopathy (dated by TCRdb to between 2018 and 2020). Receptor libraries were prepared by multiplex PCR. TCRdb shows the sequencer as Illumina HiSeq 2000. Amplification of TCR beta CDR3 regions was carried out from RNA transcripts. The first round of RT-PCR for the TCR CDR3 was performed with the HTBI primer set and the Qiagen OneStep RT-PCR kit. TCRdb reanalyzed the raw reads on its own, using fastp at Q25 for trimming and MiXCR for clone calling, and kept in-frame beta chains. Here each entry gathers all rows of one CDR3 protein and keeps the most common genes and DNA. This sample is represented by approximately 500,000 distinct CDR3 sequences; about 45% of them were singletons. The ten largest clonotypes hold around 8% of the sample. The material sequenced was peripheral blood or thyroid tissue (not recorded which). Receptor source: a woman between 18 and 30 years old with Graves' hyperthyroidism.

This clonotype was observed many times. V is TRBV19 and J is TRBJ2-7, with 9 nucleotides matching TRBD1. The V gene end was trimmed by 6 bases and the J gene end by 3 bases; junction bases not matched to a gene: 6. CDR3 size: 14 residues. Germline V gene data show CDR1 as LNHDA and CDR2 as SQIVND (reference sequence). In DNA, the CDR3 is TGTGCCAGTAGGCCGGGACAGGGAGTCTACGAGCAGTACTTC. Protein sequence: CASRPGQGVYEQYF.

The table lists this clonotype with a few counts. This rearrangement joins TRBV29-1 to TRBJ2-2; D not certain. The germline CDR1 and CDR2 sequences are SQVTM and ANQGSEA. V lost 4 bases and J lost 8, with 11 bases in between. The CDR3 consists of 12 residues. The CDR3 nucleotides read TGCAGCGTTGTTAGGGATCAAGGGGAGCTGTTTTTT. This codes for CSVVRDQGELFF.

The chain is built from TRBV20-1 and TRBJ2-5; 9 bases fit TRBD2. The CDR3 consists of 16 residues. Germline V gives CDR1 DFQATT, CDR2 SNEGSKA (reference sequence). V shed 3 bases, J shed 5 bases, and the junction held 13 bases outside the gene matches. The CDR3 nucleotides are TGCAGTGCTAGGGCCTGGGTAGCGGGAGTAGGGGAGACCCAGTACTTC. Its translation is CSARAWVAGVGETQYF.

V is TRBV10-3 and J is TRBJ1-5, with D unclear. This CDR3 comprises 12 residues. V was shortened by 4 bases and J by 7 bases, with 8 bases between the two germline ends. Per germline, CDR1 ENHRY and CDR2 SYGVKD. The CDR3 nucleotides read TGTGCCATCAGTGCTAGCGAACAGCCCCAGCATTTT. The encoded protein is CAISASEQPQHF.

This clonotype was counted at least ten times. The chain is built from TRBV7-6 and TRBJ2-1, with D tentatively TRBD1 or TRBD2 (5 bases each). The germline V and J ends were trimmed by 5 bases and 4 bases, with 15 bases remaining between them. There are 15 residues in the CDR3. CDR1 and CDR2 from the germline V gene are SGHVS and FNYEAQ. Written as DNA, the CDR3 is TGTGCCAGCAGCGTACTGGGCTGGGGGTACAATGAGCAGTTCTTC. As protein: CASSVLGWGYNEQFF.

The V gene is TRBV15, the J gene TRBJ1-1, with 9 positions matching TRBD1. Germline CDR1 LNHNV, CDR2 YYDKDF (reference sequence). J was trimmed by 0 bases and V by 5 bases; bases with no gene match: 1. CDR3 length: 14 amino acids. CDR3 sequence reads: CATSRDRVNTEAFF. CDR3 nucleotides: TGTGCCACCAGCCGGGACAGGGTGAACACTGAAGCTTTCTTT.

V is TRBV29-1 and J is TRBJ2-7; D is uncertain. Germline CDR1 reads SQVTM; CDR2 reads ANQGSEA. The V end was cut by 2 bases, the J end by 1 base, with 9 bases between. The CDR3 loop spans 13 amino acids. The CDR3 region has the DNA TGCAGCGTTGAAAGTGGTACGTCCTACGAGCAGTACTTC. Its translation is CSVESGTSYEQYF.

Many counts were recorded for this clonotype. This may come from a read error, since a much larger clone is one base off. This chain joins TRBV11-3 and TRBJ2-7; D call uncertain. Trimming stripped 5 bases from V and 0 bases from J, with 2 bases between. The CDR3 has 11 amino acids. In germline, CDR1 is SGHNT, CDR2 YENEEA. Written as DNA, the CDR3 is TGTGCCAGCAGCATCTCCTACGAGCAGTACTTC. As protein: CASSISYEQYF.

V gene TRBV7-2 combines with J gene TRBJ2-5, with no clear D. V was pared by 11 bases and J by 7 bases, with 14 bases between. The CDR3 totals 11 residues. The germline V gene has CDR1 SGHTA and CDR2 FQGNSA. In DNA form, the CDR3 reads TGTGCCTTATATAAGGGTGGGACCCAGTACTTC. As protein: CALYKGGTQYF.

This chain links TRBV2 with TRBJ1-5; a weak D match, TRBD1 (6 bases). CDR1 is SNHLY, CDR2 FYNNEI, per germline. The CDR3 is 13 amino acids. V was cut by 6 bases and J by 3 bases, with 9 bases left in between. Written as DNA, the CDR3 is TGTGCCAGCAGGGACAGCCTCAATCAGCCCCAGCATTTT. Amino acid sequence: CASRDSLNQPQHF. Full variable domain (rest looked up from reference TRBV2 and TRBJ1-5): EPEVTQTPSHQVTQMGQEVILRCVPISNHLYFYWYRQILGQKVEFLVSFYNNEISEKSEIFDDQFSVERPDGSNFTLKIRSTKLEDSAMYFCASRDSLNQPQHFGDGTRLSIL.

This clonotype appeared a single time. CDR3 bases: TGCAGCGTAGCTTACAGGGGCGCGGAAGCTTTCTTT. It translates to CSVAYRGAEAFF. V and J are TRBV29-1 and TRBJ1-1; 7 nucleotides agree with TRBD1. The CDR3 has 12 amino acids. The ends lost 6 bases at V and 8 bases at J; junction bases unmatched: 9. Germline CDR1 is SQVTM and CDR2 is ANQGSEA.

This clonotype was seen ten or more times. The chain carries TRBV20-1 and TRBJ2-7; D is undetermined. CDR1 DFQATT and CDR2 SNEGSKA come from the germline V gene (reference sequence). V was shortened by 0 bases and J by 1 base, with 7 bases between the two germline ends. The CDR3 is made up of 13 amino acids. The CDR3 here is CSARDPGSYEQYF. CDR3 sequence (DNA): TGCAGTGCTAGAGACCCAGGATCCTACGAGCAGTACTTC.

The V and J genes are TRBV7-3 and TRBJ1-1; possible D gene TRBD1, 5 bases. This CDR3 spans 14 amino acids. CDR1 is SGHTA, CDR2 FQGTGA, per germline. Trimming removed 3 bases at V and 8 bases at J, with 16 bases between. CDR3: CASSLSGWGAEAFF. CDR3 nucleotides: TGTGCCAGCAGCTTGTCAGGGTGGGGCGCAGAAGCTTTCTTT.

This clonotype was found a few times. This chain joins TRBV4-2 and TRBJ2-7; possibly TRBD1 for D (8 bases). This CDR3 is 17 amino acids long. Germline V gene data show CDR1 as LGHNA and CDR2 as YNFKEQ. Trimming took 0 bases from V and 7 from J, leaving 22 bases between them. The CDR3 nucleotides read TGTGCCAGCAGCCAAGATTTTCAGGGGGCACAGGGGGGGGAGCAGTACTTC. Encoded protein: CASSQDFQGAQGGEQYF.